Below are 19 T cell receptor beta chains sequenced from a single sample in a study of radiotherapy plus CTLA-4 blockade in lung cancer. Method: immunoSEQ multiplex PCR; TCRdb's copy keeps in-frame clones and lacks some. This sample has roughly 80,000 clones, with roughly 70% found just once. The material sequenced was peripheral blood, taken from a patient treated with radiotherapy plus ipilimumab. The receptors shown here come from a human donor with non-small cell lung cancer whose response to radiotherapy plus ipilimumab could not be evaluated.

This clone was seen only a few times. V gene TRBV28 combines with J gene TRBJ1-3; TRBD1 is a possible D gene (5 bases). The CDR3 extends over 15 amino acids. Germline loops: CDR1 MDHEN, CDR2 SYDVKM. The V end was cut by 5 bases, the J end by 15 bases, with 26 bases between. The CDR3 bases are TGTGCCAGCAGTACCGATCCGGGGCAGCCGCGGGACGGATATTTT. Translation gives CASSTDPGQPRDGYF.

This clone was detected once. The chain has TRBV7-8 and TRBJ1-5; D not resolved. This CDR3 spans 15 amino acids. V lost 3 bases to trimming and J lost 9 bases, with 18 bases between them. Germline CDR1 is SGHVS and CDR2 is FQNEAQ. CDR3 nucleotide sequence: TGTGCCAGCAGCTTCAGTCGGCCCGTCGAGGGGCCCCAGCATTTT. The encoded protein is CASSFSRPVEGPQHF. Drawing the rest from reference TRBV7-8 and TRBJ1-5, the complete variable domain is GAGVSQSPRYKVAKRGQDVALRCDPISGHVSLFWYQQALGQGPEFLTYFQNEAQLDKSGLPSDRFFAERPEGSVSTLKIQRTQQEDSAVYLCASSFSRPVEGPQHFGDGTRLSIL.

V and J are TRBV5-1 and TRBJ2-1, with 16 bases aligning to TRBD2. Germline-derived CDR1 and CDR2 are SGHRS and YFSETQ. Unmatched junction bases numbered 26, after V lost 6 bases and J lost 8 bases. CDR3 length equals 22 residues. CDR3: CASKFPAEEGLAGGEGTHEQFF. The CDR3 nucleotides are TGCGCCAGCAAATTCCCCGCCGAGGAGGGACTAGCGGGAGGGGAAGGGACTCATGAGCAGTTCTTC.

The V call is TRBV9, the J call TRBJ2-2, with 8 positions matching TRBD1. The CDR3 runs to 18 residues. V gave up 0 bases and J gave up 1 base; unmatched junction bases: 8. From germline, CDR1 is SGDLS and CDR2 YYNGEE. The CDR3 DNA reads TGTGCCAGCAGCGTAGATCTATCGGGGACAGGGAACACCGGGGAGCTGTTTTTT. It specifies CASSVDLSGTGNTGELFF. Complete variable domain (other parts from reference TRBV9 and TRBJ2-2): DSGVTQTPKHLITATGQRVTLRCSPRSGDLSVYWYQQSLDQGLQFLIQYYNGEERAKGNILERFSAQQFPDLHSELNLSSLELGDSALYFCASSVDLSGTGNTGELFFGEGSRLTVL.

This chain connects TRBV7-3 to TRBJ2-5; TRBD2 matches at 8 bases. Germline CDR1 reads SGHTA; CDR2 reads FQGTGA. The CDR3 is made up of 15 amino acids. The V gene end was trimmed by 5 bases and the J gene end by 1 base; junction bases not matched to a gene: 6. The CDR3 sequence is CASSPTGGVQETQYF. In nucleotides, the CDR3 is TGTGCCAGCAGCCCAACGGGAGGGGTCCAAGAGACCCAGTACTTC.

A few counts support this clone. The chain combines TRBV7-9 with TRBJ1-4, with 7 bases aligning to TRBD1. CDR3 size: 15 residues. The V gene's germline CDR1 is SEHNR and CDR2 FQNEAQ (reference sequence). With 2 bases clipped from V and 7 bases from J, the junction kept 7 bases outside the gene matches. CDR3 protein: CASSLQGDRAEKLFF. CDR3 sequence (DNA): TGTGCCAGCAGCTTACAGGGGGATCGGGCTGAAAAACTGTTTTTT.

V and J are TRBV7-6 and TRBJ2-3; TRBD1 matches 8 bases. V was pared by 5 bases and J by 7 bases, with 8 bases of the junction left unmatched. CDR1 is SGHVS, CDR2 FNYEAQ, per germline. This CDR3 has 14 residues. For the CDR3, the DNA is TGTGCCAGCAGCGTCGGACAGGGTGGAAATACGCAGTATTTT. This sequence encodes CASSVGQGGNTQYF.

The chain is built from TRBV6-6 and TRBJ2-7, with 8 bases matching TRBD1. Trimming at V came to 7 bases and at J to 3 bases, leaving 8 bases not matched to a gene. Germline assignment: CDR1 MNHNY and CDR2 SVGAGI (reference sequence). The CDR3 covers 14 residues. CDR3 protein: CASKIGQGYYEQYF. CDR3 in DNA: TGTGCCAGCAAGATTGGACAGGGATACTACGAGCAGTACTTC.

The V call is TRBV4-1, the J call TRBJ2-3; 10 bases align to TRBD2. This CDR3 is built from 16 residues. Trimming cost V 2 bases and J 6 bases; bases outside gene matches: 8. The germline V gene has CDR1 MGHRA and CDR2 YSYEKL. CDR3 bases: TGCGCCAGCAGCCAACCCAGCGGGGGGGCCGAGGATACGCAGTATTTT. Translating gives CASSQPSGGAEDTQYF.

The rearrangement links TRBV11-2 to TRBJ1-1, with D possibly matching TRBD1 (5 bases). This CDR3 has 15 amino acids. Trimming removed 4 bases at V and 3 bases at J, with 15 bases between. Germline assignment: CDR1 SGHAT and CDR2 FQNNGV. In DNA, the CDR3 is TGTGCCAGCAGCTCTGCGCGGGGGGGGGACACTGAAGCTTTCTTT. Its translation is CASSSARGGDTEAFF.

This chain links TRBV28 with TRBJ1-6; D possibly corresponds to TRBD1 (5 bases). Per germline, CDR1 MDHEN and CDR2 SYDVKM. Trimming took off 9 bases at V and 0 bases at J, with 15 bases between the two ends. The CDR3 loop spans 16 amino acids. Written as DNA, the CDR3 is TGTGCCAGTTTAACCTCAGGGCGCTCCTATAATTCACCCCTCCACTTT. Its protein product is CASLTSGRSYNSPLHF.

The V and J genes are TRBV18 and TRBJ1-1, with 10 bases that match TRBD1. The CDR3 is made up of 16 amino acids. V was clipped by 0 bases and J by 3 bases; unmatched bases: 4. Germline loops: CDR1 KGHSH, CDR2 LQKENI. CDR3 residues: CASSPPKGTGDTEAFF. CDR3 nucleotide sequence: TGTGCCAGCTCACCACCGAAGGGGACAGGGGACACTGAAGCTTTCTTT.

This clone was found once. This sequence joins TRBV18 and TRBJ2-2, with D possibly TRBD1 on 6 matching bases. The CDR3 extends over 16 amino acids. CDR1 is KGHSH, CDR2 LQKENI, per germline. V lost 5 bases and J lost 0, with 13 bases in between. The CDR3 bases are TGTGCCAGCTCATCCCAGACAGGATCGAACACCGGGGAGCTGTTTTTT. Protein product: CASSSQTGSNTGELFF.

This clone occurred a few times. The CDR3 spells CASSSYRTGGNYEQYF. DNA for the CDR3: TGTGCCAGCAGCTCCTACCGGACAGGGGGGAACTACGAGCAGTACTTC. The V gene is TRBV7-6, the J gene TRBJ2-7; 10 nucleotides align to TRBD1. The junction had 9 bases not matched to a gene; V was cut back by 4 bases and J by 3 bases. Germline values: CDR1 SGHVS, CDR2 FNYEAQ. The CDR3 has 16 residues.

This clone was seen a few times. The chain carries TRBV10-1 and TRBJ1-5; D gene unclear. V dropped 5 bases and J dropped 6 bases, with 14 bases sitting between them. Germline CDR1 and CDR2: WNHNN and SYGVQD (reference sequence). This CDR3 has 14 amino acids. The CDR3 reads CASSMGFRGQPQHF. CDR3 nucleotide sequence: TGCGCCAGCAGTATGGGTTTTCGCGGTCAGCCCCAGCATTTT.

This clone was seen a single time. The genes are TRBV9 and TRBJ1-3; D is undetermined. The CDR3 has 15 residues. V shed 0 bases and J shed 0 bases, with 7 bases lying between them. Looked up from germline, CDR1 is SGDLS and CDR2 is YYNGEE. CDR3: CASSVESHSGNTIYF. CDR3 nucleotides: TGTGCCAGCAGCGTAGAATCCCACTCTGGAAACACCATATATTTT.

V and J are TRBV7-3 and TRBJ1-2; no reliable D call. Deletions cut 4 bases from V and 2 bases from J, with 5 bases between. CDR1 and CDR2 (germline): SGHTA, FQGTGA. This CDR3 has 12 amino acids. The CDR3 DNA reads as TGTGCCAGCAGCTCAGTCAACTATGGCTACACCTTC. It yields the protein CASSSVNYGYTF. The whole variable domain, filled in from reference TRBV7-3 and TRBJ1-2, reads GAGVSQTPSNKVTEKGKYVELRCDPISGHTALYWYRQSLGQGPEFLIYFQGTGAADDSGLPNDRFFAVRPEGSVSTLKIQRTERGDSAVYLCASSSVNYGYTFGSGTRLTVV.

This chain uses TRBV4-1 with TRBJ1-4; D remains unclear. The CDR3 length is 15 residues. Germline-derived CDR1 and CDR2 are MGHRA and YSYEKL. V was trimmed by 2 bases and J by 3 bases, leaving 10 bases between them. The CDR3 coding sequence is TGCGCCAGCAGCCAACCGGGAATGGCTAATGAAAAACTGTTTTTT. Protein product: CASSQPGMANEKLFF.

The CDR3 reads CASRTGGYGYTF. CDR3 DNA: TGTGCCAGCAGGACAGGGGGTTATGGCTACACCTTC. The V gene is TRBV28, the J gene TRBJ1-2; 9 bases are a match to TRBD1. The CDR3 totals 12 residues. J gave up 5 bases and V 6 bases, and 1 base lay outside the gene matches. Per germline, CDR1 MDHEN and CDR2 SYDVKM.